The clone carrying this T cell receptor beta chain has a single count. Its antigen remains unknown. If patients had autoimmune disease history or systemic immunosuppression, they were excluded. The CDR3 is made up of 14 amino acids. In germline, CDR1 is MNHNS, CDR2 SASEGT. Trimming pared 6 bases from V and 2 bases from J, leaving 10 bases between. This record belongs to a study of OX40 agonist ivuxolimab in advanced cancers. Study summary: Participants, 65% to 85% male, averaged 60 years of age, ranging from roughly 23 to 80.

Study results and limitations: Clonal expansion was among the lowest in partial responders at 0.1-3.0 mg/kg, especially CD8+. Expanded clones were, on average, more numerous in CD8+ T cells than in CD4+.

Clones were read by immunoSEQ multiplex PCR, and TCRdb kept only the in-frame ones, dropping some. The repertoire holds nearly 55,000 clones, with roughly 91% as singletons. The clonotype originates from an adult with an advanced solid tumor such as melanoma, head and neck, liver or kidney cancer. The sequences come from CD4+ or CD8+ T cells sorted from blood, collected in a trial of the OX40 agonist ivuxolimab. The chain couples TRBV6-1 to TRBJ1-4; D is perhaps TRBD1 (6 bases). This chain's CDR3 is CASSGQLTNEKLFF. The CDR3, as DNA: TGTGCCAGCAGCGGACAGCTGACTAATGAAAAACTGTTTTTT.